The 14 T cell receptor beta chains listed next were all sequenced from one sample in a study of T cell clonality in common variable immunodeficiency. Antigen specificity for these receptors is unknown. Points from the study as a whole: In common variable immunodeficiency, TCR beta chains reportedly carried fewer deletions and N-nucleotide insertions.

The protocol was immunoSEQ multiplex PCR, while the TCRdb copy is restricted to in-frame clones and leaves out a portion. In total the sample includes about 20,000 clones, none of them seen once. The sample comprised peripheral blood mononuclear cells. The receptors shown here come from a human donor with common variable immunodeficiency.

This clone was observed a few times. The CDR3 is cut off 3 residues early in the read; its end comes from the germline J gene. Other DNA sequences in this sample translate to the same CDR3. J is TRBJ2-1 and V is TRBV20-1; weak D call: TRBD1 (5 bases). This CDR3 comprises 15 residues. Germline V gene lookup returns CDR1 DFQATT and CDR2 SNEGSKA (reference sequence). Trimming cost V 6 bases and J 8 bases, with 23 bases left between them. The CDR3 bases that were read are TGCAGTGCGCCCCCGAATAGGGGTCTTATCGATGAG. Translated, it gives CSAPPNRGLIDE. The full CDR3 is CSAPPNRGLIDEQFF.

This clone was detected a few times. The observed sequence ends 3 residues before the CDR3 terminus, with the missing tail filled in from the germline J gene. This rearrangement joins TRBV19 to TRBJ1-1; a possible D gene is TRBD1 (6 bases). The germline V gene encodes CDR1 LNHDA and CDR2 SQIVND (reference sequence). The CDR3 has 12 amino acids. CDR3 DNA (partial): TGTGCCAGTAGTATATCAGACAGGGAA. The encoded protein is CASSISDRE. The complete CDR3 reads CASSISDREAFF.

This clone was recorded a few times. Coverage ceases 3 residues before the CDR3 finishes, and the germline J gene fills in the end. V usage is TRBV19 and J usage is TRBJ1-6, with TRBD1 matching over 7 bases. This CDR3 spans 14 amino acids. The germline V gene encodes CDR1 LNHDA and CDR2 SQIVND (reference sequence). With 6 bases clipped from V and 9 bases from J, the junction kept 8 bases outside the gene matches. The CDR3 loop reads CASRFRQGPSPLHF. Partial CDR3 DNA: TGTGCCAGTAGATTTCGACAGGGTCCTTCACCC.

By sample share, this clone is medium-sized (0.01 to 0.1%). The CDR3 goes on 3 residues after the read ends, and that part is filled in from the germline J gene. This sequence joins TRBV11-2 and TRBJ2-2, with 9 bases fitting TRBD2. CDR1 is SGHAT and CDR2 is FQNNGV in the germline V gene. Trimming removed 7 bases from V and 6 bases from J; junction bases left unmatched: 6. This CDR3 is built from 14 residues. The CDR3 bases that were read are TGTGCCAGCACCGGGACTAGCTATGCCGGGGAG. Translated: CASTGTSYAGE. Given in full, the CDR3 is CASTGTSYAGELFF.

This clone was seen a few times. The CDR3 goes on 3 residues after the read ends, and that part is filled in from the germline J gene. The chain links TRBV20-1 to TRBJ1-1, with D possibly TRBD1 on 6 matching bases. The CDR3 has 14 residues. Looked up from germline, CDR1 is DFQATT and CDR2 is SNEGSKA (reference sequence). The V and J ends lost 2 bases and 0 bases respectively, with 10 bases between them. The CDR3 here is CSARIQGMNTEAFF. The sequenced CDR3 bases are TGCAGTGCTAGAATTCAGGGGATGAACACTGAA.

This clone was detected many times. The read ends 3 residues early relative to the CDR3; the germline J gene fills the gap. V and J are TRBV18 and TRBJ1-5; 7 bases match TRBD1. The CDR3 totals 13 residues. Germline values: CDR1 KGHSH, CDR2 LQKENI. The junction had 4 bases not matched to a gene; V was cut back by 5 bases and J by 6 bases. The covered CDR3 bases are TGTGCCAGCTCAGCCGACAGGGCTCAGCCC. This sequence encodes CASSADRAQP. The whole CDR3 sequence reads CASSADRAQPQHF.

With regard to this clone: Coverage ceases 3 residues before the CDR3 finishes, and the germline J gene fills in the end. The V call is TRBV7-9, the J call TRBJ2-5; 8 bases are shared with TRBD2. The V segment lost 1 base and the J segment 5 bases; nucleotides outside the gene matches: 3. The CDR3 spans 14 residues. Germline CDR1 SEHNR, CDR2 FQNEAQ (reference sequence). CDR3 region: CASSLVIAGETQYF. The CDR3 bases that were read are TGTGCCAGCAGCTTAGTCATAGCGGGGGAGACC.

To note about this clone: The DNA ends 3 residues before the CDR3 does, and the rest of the CDR3 is filled in from the germline J gene. The chain links TRBV19 to TRBJ1-5, with 8 positions matching TRBD1. The germline gives CDR1 LNHDA, CDR2 SQIVND (reference sequence). The CDR3 contains 14 residues. The trim removed 6 bases at V and 0 bases at J, leaving 1 base unmatched. The CDR3 DNA, read in part, is TGTGCCAGTAGGGGACAGGCTAGCAATCAGCCC. Amino acids: CASRGQASNQP. The full CDR3 reads CASRGQASNQPQHF.

Worth noting for this clone: The CDR3 end lies 3 residues beyond the end of the read and is filled in from the germline J gene. The V and J genes are TRBV19 and TRBJ2-1; a possible D gene is TRBD2 (6 bases). V dropped 6 bases and J dropped 4 bases, with 10 bases sitting between them. Looked up from germline, CDR1 is LNHDA and CDR2 is SQIVND (reference sequence). The CDR3 has 13 residues. CDR3 amino acids: CASSPSVYNEQFF. The CDR3 bases that were read are TGTGCCAGTAGCCCTAGCGTTTACAATGAG.

The CDR3 region is CASSKAENTEAFF. CDR3 DNA (partial): TGTGCCAGCTCAAAGGCGGAGAACACTGAA. The chain is built from TRBV18 and TRBJ1-1; D is unresolved. The read terminates 3 residues ahead of where the CDR3 ends, so the germline J gene completes it. V lost 5 bases and J lost 1, with 8 bases in between. CDR3 size: 13 residues. Per the germline V gene, CDR1 is KGHSH and CDR2 is LQKENI.

Ten or more counts support this clone. Sequencing ends 3 residues short of the CDR3 end; the germline J gene provides the rest. This rearrangement joins TRBV7-9 to TRBJ1-3; no clear D. Germline loops: CDR1 SEHNR, CDR2 FQNEAQ (reference sequence). V lost 4 bases, J lost 0 bases, and 4 bases lay in between. The CDR3 has 13 residues. The sequenced CDR3 bases are TGTGCCAGCAGCTCAGGCTCTGGAAACACC. Translating gives CASSSGSGNT. The whole CDR3 sequence reads CASSSGSGNTIYF.

Ten or more counts support this clone. The CDR3 goes on 3 residues after the read ends, and that part is filled in from the germline J gene. The rearrangement uses TRBV19 and TRBJ1-1; TRBD1 might be the D (5 bases). Germline values: CDR1 LNHDA, CDR2 SQIVND (reference sequence). The CDR3 has 14 residues. V was clipped by 5 bases and J by 4 bases, with 14 bases between them. The CDR3 loop reads CASSPGGVGTEAFF. Partial CDR3 DNA: TGTGCCAGTAGTCCCGGGGGGGTAGGCACTGAA.

This clone was detected a few times. The read ends 3 residues before the CDR3 terminus; that terminus is restored from the germline J gene. The chain links TRBV6-1 to TRBJ1-5; D remains unclear. The CDR3 contains 15 residues. In germline, CDR1 is MNHNS, CDR2 SASEGT. The ends were cut back, 0 bases at V and 5 bases at J, with 11 bases in the middle. The part of the CDR3 DNA that was read is TGTGCCAGCAGTGAAGCCCCCCAACTATATCAGCCC. As protein: CASSEAPQLYQP. The CDR3 as a whole reads CASSEAPQLYQPQHF.

A note on this clone: The read ends 3 residues shy of where the CDR3 ends; the end is completed using the germline J gene. This rearrangement joins TRBV18 to TRBJ1-1; D gene ambiguous. Per germline, CDR1 KGHSH and CDR2 LQKENI. The CDR3 is 14 amino acids. V lost 4 bases, J lost 1 base, and 10 bases lay in between. This CDR3 reads CASSRSEGNTEAFF. Partial CDR3 DNA: TGTGCCAGCTCACGATCAGAGGGGAACACTGAA.